This T cell receptor beta chain was captured in a study of blood T cell repertoires in COVID-19. In the study overall: Acute and convalescent COVID-19 samples came from the United States, Italy and Spain. The analysed material was cDNA or gDNA that came from T cells, B-cell-depleted T cells, or PBMCs.

In the original processing: Amplifying reference gene primers gave estimates of nucleated cell counts. The method was immunoSEQ multiplex PCR; TCRdb's version includes in-frame clones alone and lacks a portion of them. V and J calls plus clone size are reproduced from that table; the DNA served to infer D and trimming. Here the sample spans fewer than 110,000 clones, 90% to 95% being singletons. Germline V gene sequence: CDR1 MDHEN, CDR2 SYDVKM. The CDR3 loop spans 14 amino acids. V was pared by 3 bases and J by 3 bases, with 8 bases between. Sequencing was carried out using peripheral blood. The chain links TRBV28 to TRBJ2-2; D unresolved. The receptor's source is a woman aged 30 to 39 with acute or convalescent COVID-19. The CDR3 bases are TGTGCCAGCAGTTTCAAACAGCACACCGGGGAGCTGTTTTTT. Amino acids: CASSFKQHTGELFF.